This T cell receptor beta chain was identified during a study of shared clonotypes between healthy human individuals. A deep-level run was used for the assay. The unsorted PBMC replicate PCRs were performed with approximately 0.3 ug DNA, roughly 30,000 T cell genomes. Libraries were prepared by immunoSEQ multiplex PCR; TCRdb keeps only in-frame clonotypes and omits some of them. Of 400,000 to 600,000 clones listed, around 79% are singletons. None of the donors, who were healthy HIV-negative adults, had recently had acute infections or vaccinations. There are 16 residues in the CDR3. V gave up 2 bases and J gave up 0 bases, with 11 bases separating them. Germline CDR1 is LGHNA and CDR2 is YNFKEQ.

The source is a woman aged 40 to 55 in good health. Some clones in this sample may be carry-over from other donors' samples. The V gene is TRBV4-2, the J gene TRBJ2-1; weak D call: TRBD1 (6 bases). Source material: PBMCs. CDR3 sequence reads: CASSQLTGSSYNEQFF. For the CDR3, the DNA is TGTGCCAGCAGCCAACTTACAGGGAGCTCCTACAATGAGCAGTTCTTC.